Detailed here is one TCR beta chain. Its antigen is as yet unknown. This entry comes from a study of response to subunit inactivated influenza vaccine. TCRdb independently ran MiXCR on the RT-PCR reads; one entry per CDR3 protein. The sample includes 400,000 to 650,000 distinct CDR3 sequences, approximately 7.3% of them seen just once. The germline V and J ends were trimmed by 6 bases and 0 bases, with 15 bases remaining between them. The CDR3 consists of 16 residues. Study results and limitations: That few new T cells are recruited by each seasonal influenza vaccination was the authors' suggestion.

The receptor comes from a man aged 50-75 years who received an inactivated influenza vaccine. The chain recombines TRBV12-3 or TRBV12-4 with TRBJ2-1; D gene uncertain. The sequencing used PBMCs from blood, collected about 24 months after vaccination. Here the CDR3 DNA reads TGTGCCAGCAGCCCAGACTGGCACCGCTCCTACAATGAGCAGTTCTTC. It specifies CASSPDWHRSYNEQFF.